This TCR beta chain comes out of a study of blood T cell repertoires in COVID-19. Looking at the study overall: In each case, the material was cDNA or gDNA derived from T cells, B-cell-depleted T cells, or PBMCs.

Study processing details: Amplified reference gene primers provided the basis for estimating nucleated cell counts. The table came from immunoSEQ multiplex PCR; TCRdb's copy has only in-frame clones and leaves some out. For V, J and clone size, that table is used; D and trimming come from the DNA. Of some 320,000 clones in the sample, about 90% were seen once. The CDR3 is made up of 16 amino acids. Germline CDR1 is SGHNT and CDR2 is YENEEA. Trimming left V 1 base short and J 3 bases short, with 13 bases between. This clone showed up just once. Seattle patients were enrolled while actively infected and followed longitudinally.

This clonotype was sampled from a woman aged 25 to 45 with COVID-19, enrolled during active disease. Sample: peripheral blood. The chain recombines TRBV11-3 with TRBJ2-1, with a weak D call TRBD2 (6 bases). The CDR3 sequence is CASSLGPGLNYNEQFF. The DNA of the CDR3 is TGTGCCAGCAGCTTAGGGCCCGGACTAAACTACAATGAGCAGTTCTTC.